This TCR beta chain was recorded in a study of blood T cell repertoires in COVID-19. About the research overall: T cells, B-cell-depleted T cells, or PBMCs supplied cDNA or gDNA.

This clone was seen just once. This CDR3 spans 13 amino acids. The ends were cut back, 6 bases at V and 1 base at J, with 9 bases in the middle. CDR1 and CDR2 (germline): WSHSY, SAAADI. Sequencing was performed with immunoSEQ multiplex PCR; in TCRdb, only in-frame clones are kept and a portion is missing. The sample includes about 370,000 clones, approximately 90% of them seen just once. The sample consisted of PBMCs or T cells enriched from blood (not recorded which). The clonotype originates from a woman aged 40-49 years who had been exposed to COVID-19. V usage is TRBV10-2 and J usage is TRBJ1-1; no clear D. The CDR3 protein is CASSPQKNTEAFF. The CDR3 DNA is TGCGCCAGCAGCCCCCAGAAGAACACTGAAGCTTTCTTT.